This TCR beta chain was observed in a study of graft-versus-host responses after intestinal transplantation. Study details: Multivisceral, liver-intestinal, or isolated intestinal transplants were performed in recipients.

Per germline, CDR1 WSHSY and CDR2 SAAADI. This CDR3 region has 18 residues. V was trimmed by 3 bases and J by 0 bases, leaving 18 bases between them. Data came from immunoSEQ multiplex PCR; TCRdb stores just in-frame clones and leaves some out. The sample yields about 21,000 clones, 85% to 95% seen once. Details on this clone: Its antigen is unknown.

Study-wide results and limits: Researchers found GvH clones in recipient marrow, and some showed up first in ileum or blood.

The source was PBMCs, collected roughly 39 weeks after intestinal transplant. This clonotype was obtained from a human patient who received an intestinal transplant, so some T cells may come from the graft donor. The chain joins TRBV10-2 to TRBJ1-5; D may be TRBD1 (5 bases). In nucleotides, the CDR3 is TGCGCCAGCAGTGAAGCGGTTGGGGCAGACTATAGCAATCAGCCCCAGCATTTT. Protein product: CASSEAVGADYSNQPQHF.